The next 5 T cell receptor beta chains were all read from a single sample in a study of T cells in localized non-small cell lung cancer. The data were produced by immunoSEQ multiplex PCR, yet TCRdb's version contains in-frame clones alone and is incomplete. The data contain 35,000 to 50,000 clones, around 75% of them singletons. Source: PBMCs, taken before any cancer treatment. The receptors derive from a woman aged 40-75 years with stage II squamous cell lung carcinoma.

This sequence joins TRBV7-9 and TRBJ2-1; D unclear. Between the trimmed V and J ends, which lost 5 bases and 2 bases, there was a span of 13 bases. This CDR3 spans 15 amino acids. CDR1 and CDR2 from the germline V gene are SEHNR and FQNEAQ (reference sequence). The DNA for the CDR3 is TGTGCCAGCAGCCCCGGACCGGATACCTACAATGAGCAGTTCTTC. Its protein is CASSPGPDTYNEQFF. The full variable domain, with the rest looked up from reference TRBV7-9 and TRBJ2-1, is DTGVSQNPRHKITKRGQNVTFRCDPISEHNRLYWYRQTLGQGPEFLTYFQNEAQLEKSRLLSDRFSAERPKGSFSTLEIQRTEQGDSAMYLCASSPGPDTYNEQFFGPGTRLTVL.

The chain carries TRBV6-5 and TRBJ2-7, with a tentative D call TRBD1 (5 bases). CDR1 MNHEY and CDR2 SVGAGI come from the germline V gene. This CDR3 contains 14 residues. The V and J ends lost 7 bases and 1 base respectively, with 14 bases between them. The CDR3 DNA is TGTGCCAGCAAGGGGTTTGACAGTTCCTACGAGCAGTACTTC. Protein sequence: CASKGFDSSYEQYF.

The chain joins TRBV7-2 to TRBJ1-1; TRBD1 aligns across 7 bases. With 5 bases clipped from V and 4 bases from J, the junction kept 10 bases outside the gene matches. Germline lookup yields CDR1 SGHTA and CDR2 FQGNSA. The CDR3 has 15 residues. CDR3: CASSPPGGRGTEAFF. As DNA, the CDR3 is TGTGCCAGCAGCCCCCCAGGGGGACGAGGCACTGAAGCTTTCTTT.

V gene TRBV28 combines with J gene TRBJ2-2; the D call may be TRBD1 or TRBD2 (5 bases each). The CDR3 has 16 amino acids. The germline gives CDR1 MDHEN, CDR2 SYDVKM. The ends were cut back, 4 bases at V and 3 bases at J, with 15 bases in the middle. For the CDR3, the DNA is TGTGCCAGCAGTTCTCTGACCGGGACCTACACCGGGGAGCTGTTTTTT. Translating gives CASSSLTGTYTGELFF.

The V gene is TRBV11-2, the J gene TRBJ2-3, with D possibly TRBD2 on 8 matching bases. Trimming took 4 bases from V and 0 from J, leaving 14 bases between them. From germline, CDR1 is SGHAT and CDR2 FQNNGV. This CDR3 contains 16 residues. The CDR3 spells CASSSVAGQSTDTQYF. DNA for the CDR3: TGTGCCAGCAGCTCTGTAGCGGGACAGAGCACAGATACGCAGTATTTT.